These 27 T cell receptor beta chains were all obtained from the same sample, sequenced in a study of blood T cells in healthy people across ages. Then a second PCR, running about 6 to 11 cycles, was carried out with a sample-barcoded 5' primer and a J-beta primer mix. TCRdb reprocessed the 5' RACE reads with MiXCR, giving one entry per CDR3 protein. The table shows some 900,000 distinct CDR3 sequences, with 40% to 60% occurring only once. Material: blood. The receptors shown here come from a man aged 25 to 40 in good health.

This clonotype was counted between two and nine times. The V gene is TRBV12-3 or TRBV12-4, the J gene TRBJ2-3; 14 bases are shared with TRBD2. CDR3 length: 18 residues. With 0 bases clipped from V and 6 bases from J, the junction kept 8 bases outside the gene matches. CDR3 protein: CASSLAETSGGVRDTQYF. In nucleotides, the CDR3 is TGTGCCAGCAGTTTAGCTGAGACTAGCGGGGGGGTCCGGGATACGCAGTATTTT.

This chain joins TRBV29-1 and TRBJ1-2, with TRBD1 identical over 10 bases. V shed 1 base and J 7 bases; nucleotides not matched to a gene: 6. CDR1 SQVTM and CDR2 ANQGSEA come from the germline V gene. CDR3 length equals 14 residues. The CDR3 sequence is CSVEGQGATGGYTF. In DNA form, the CDR3 reads TGCAGCGTTGAAGGACAGGGGGCAACGGGTGGCTACACCTTC.

The V gene is TRBV13, the J gene TRBJ1-2, with unresolved D. CDR3 length equals 14 residues. V was pared by 3 bases and J by 8 bases, with 16 bases between. CDR1 and CDR2 from the germline V gene are PRHDT and FYEKMQ (reference sequence). The CDR3 here is CASSFQVSRHGYTF. The CDR3 DNA reads TGTGCCAGCAGCTTTCAAGTTAGCCGGCACGGCTACACCTTC.

This clonotype was counted only a few times. This chain connects TRBV4-1 to TRBJ2-5; the D gene could be TRBD1 or TRBD2 (6 bases each). The CDR3 consists of 16 residues. The V end lost 6 bases, the J end lost 1 base, and 18 bases lay between the germline ends. Per the germline V gene, CDR1 is MGHRA and CDR2 is YSYEKL. DNA of the CDR3: TGCGCCAGCAGGCATGACTTGAGGGGGGTCCAAGAGACCCAGTACTTC. Protein sequence: CASRHDLRGVQETQYF.

This clonotype was counted a few times. The chain joins TRBV20-1 to TRBJ2-3; D possibly corresponds to TRBD2 (6 bases). Germline CDR1 and CDR2: DFQATT and SNEGSKA (reference sequence). The CDR3 consists of 15 residues. The V and J ends lost 0 bases and 4 bases respectively, with 14 bases between them. CDR3 coding DNA: TGCAGTGCTAGAGATGGAGGAGGGGCGGCAGATACGCAGTATTTT. Its translation is CSARDGGGAADTQYF.

The CDR3 sequence: CASSLESHNEQFF. Here the CDR3 DNA reads TGTGCCAGCAGCTTAGAATCCCACAATGAGCAGTTCTTC. The genes are TRBV7-2 and TRBJ2-1, with D unresolved. The germline CDR1 and CDR2 sequences are SGHTA and FQGNSA. The CDR3 consists of 13 residues. V was pared by 1 base and J by 5 bases, with 6 bases between.

This chain links TRBV28 with TRBJ2-5; TRBD1 aligns across 10 bases. CDR1 is MDHEN, CDR2 SYDVKM, per germline. The CDR3 sequence is 16 residues long. V lost 5 bases, J lost 0 bases, and 6 bases stayed unmatched. The CDR3 protein is CASSSAGTGDQETQYF. CDR3 nucleotides: TGTGCCAGCAGTAGTGCCGGGACAGGGGACCAAGAGACCCAGTACTTC. The entire variable domain, with the rest obtained from reference TRBV28 and TRBJ2-5, is as follows: DVKVTQSSRYLVKRTGEKVFLECVQDMDHENMFWYRQDPGLGLRLIYFSYDVKMKEKGDIPEGYSVSREKKERFSLILESASTNQTSMYLCASSSAGTGDQETQYFGPGTRLLVL.

This clonotype was counted a few times. The V gene is TRBV3-1, the J gene TRBJ1-2; D possibly corresponds to TRBD1 (5 bases). Germline CDR1 reads LGHDT; CDR2 reads YNNKEL (reference sequence). The CDR3 is 12 amino acids. V dropped 4 bases and J dropped 6 bases, with 9 bases sitting between them. This CDR3 is CASSLGRNGYTF. In DNA, the CDR3 is TGTGCCAGCAGCCTGGGACGGAATGGCTACACCTTC.

Remarks on this clonotype: The junction departs from germline at one end; a sequencing error may be responsible. This sequence joins TRBV6-5 and TRBJ1-2, with D hard to call. This CDR3 has 14 amino acids. Germline V CDR1 and CDR2: MNHEY, SVGAGI. CDR3: CASSYSSVNYGYIF. CDR3 nucleotides: TGTGCCAGCAGTTACTCGTCAGTGAATTATGGCTACATCTTC.

This clonotype has more than one count but fewer than ten. V is TRBV12-3 or TRBV12-4 and J is TRBJ2-3, with 9 bases fitting TRBD2. With V trimmed by 10 bases and J by 5 bases, 7 bases remained unmatched. The length of the CDR3 is 13 residues. The CDR3 DNA reads as TGTGCCACCGCGGGGGGGCGAATAGATACGCAGTATTTT. Translated, it gives CATAGGRIDTQYF.

The chain links TRBV29-1 to TRBJ2-1; 10 bases are shared with TRBD1. CDR1 and CDR2 from the germline V gene are SQVTM and ANQGSEA. V trimming: 1 base; J trimming: 8 bases; junction bases outside the gene matches: 5. The CDR3 length is 14 residues. The CDR3 protein is CSVEGTGGIDEQFF. The CDR3 DNA sequence: TGCAGCGTTGAAGGGACAGGGGGTATCGATGAGCAGTTCTTC.

This chain joins TRBV4-2 and TRBJ1-6, with D unresolved. This CDR3 spans 18 amino acids. Looked up from germline, CDR1 is LGHNA and CDR2 is YNFKEQ. V shed 0 bases and J shed 0 bases, with 12 bases lying between them. The CDR3 spells CASSQDLTRSSYNSPLHF. CDR3 sequence (DNA): TGTGCCAGCAGCCAAGACCTCACTAGGAGCTCCTATAATTCACCCCTCCACTTT.

V and J are TRBV7-9 and TRBJ2-3; D is perhaps TRBD1 or TRBD2 (5 bases each). Germline V gene data show CDR1 as SEHNR and CDR2 as FQNEAQ (reference sequence). The CDR3 has 11 residues. V was shortened by 6 bases and J by 13 bases, with 14 bases between the two germline ends. This CDR3 reads CASRAKGPKYF. The CDR3 bases are TGTGCCAGCAGGGCAAAGGGACCAAAGTATTTT.

V is TRBV6-2 or TRBV6-3 and J is TRBJ2-3; TRBD2 might be the D (6 bases). This CDR3 has 13 amino acids. Germline V lookup: CDR1 MNHEY, CDR2 SVGEGT. V was trimmed by 6 bases and J by 8 bases, leaving 15 bases between them. CDR3 nucleotide sequence: TGTGCCAGCAGCGCAGCTGGGGAGGTTACGCAGTATTTT. Protein sequence: CASSAAGEVTQYF.

The chain couples TRBV4-1 to TRBJ2-7; D possibly uses TRBD1 or TRBD2 (5 bases each). The CDR3 extends over 14 amino acids. The V gene lost 4 bases and the J gene lost 2 bases, with 12 bases spanning the gap. Germline V gene data show CDR1 as MGHRA and CDR2 as YSYEKL. The CDR3 is CASSPGTLTYEQYF. CDR3 nucleotides: TGCGCCAGCAGCCCCGGGACGTTGACCTACGAGCAGTACTTC.

The rearrangement uses TRBV7-6 and TRBJ2-5; 7 bases are shared with TRBD1. This CDR3 is 13 amino acids long. The ends lost 5 bases at V and 11 bases at J; junction bases unmatched: 11. Germline V CDR1 and CDR2: SGHVS, FNYEAQ. CDR3 sequence (DNA): TGTGCCAGCAGCGCGCGGACAGGAAGGGAGCAGTACTTC. Its translation is CASSARTGREQYF.

The chain has TRBV4-3 and TRBJ2-7, with 7 nucleotides matching TRBD2. V shed 1 base, J shed 2 bases, and the junction held 8 bases outside the gene matches. The V gene's germline CDR1 is LGHNA and CDR2 YSLEER. This CDR3 region has 16 residues. In DNA form, the CDR3 reads TGCGCCAGCAGCCAAGTGGGAGGGATTGGTACCTACGAGCAGTACTTC. Translated: CASSQVGGIGTYEQYF.

This clonotype has a handful of counts. V gene TRBV5-1 combines with J gene TRBJ2-3, with TRBD2 identical over 9 bases. Germline V lookup: CDR1 SGHRS, CDR2 YFSETQ. The ends lost 6 bases at V and 5 bases at J; junction bases unmatched: 7. The CDR3 runs to 14 residues. In DNA form, the CDR3 reads TGCGCCAGCAAGGCGGGGGGGGTTCAAGATACGCAGTATTTT. It yields the protein CASKAGGVQDTQYF. The variable domain in full, completed from reference TRBV5-1 and TRBJ2-3, reads KAGVTQTPRYLIKTRGQQVTLSCSPISGHRSVSWYQQTPGQGLQFLFEYFSETQRNKGNFPGRFSGRQFSNSRSEMNVSTLELGDSALYLCASKAGGVQDTQYFGPGTRLTVL.

This clonotype turned up a few times. The junction does not match germline at one end; this may be a read error. The chain couples TRBV28 to TRBJ1-2; 10 bases are shared with TRBD1. The CDR3 is 13 residues long. Germline V lookup: CDR1 MDHEN, CDR2 SYDVKM. The chain's CDR3 is CAGRGTGAKGYTF. For the CDR3, the DNA is TGTGCCGGCAGAGGGACAGGGGCGAAAGGCTACACCTTC.

This clonotype has just one count. The V call is TRBV7-9, the J call TRBJ2-1; 7 nucleotides align to TRBD2. This CDR3 is 18 amino acids long. V was clipped by 1 base and J by 0 bases; unmatched bases: 9. The germline gives CDR1 SEHNR, CDR2 FQNEAQ (reference sequence). CDR3 protein: CASSLELRRGSSYNEQFF. The CDR3, as DNA: TGTGCCAGCAGCTTAGAGTTGCGGCGGGGGAGCTCCTACAATGAGCAGTTCTTC.

This chain links TRBV27 with TRBJ2-7; D is unclear. The CDR3 totals 17 residues. Germline V gene lookup returns CDR1 MNHEY and CDR2 SMNVEV (reference sequence). V dropped 0 bases and J dropped 1 base, with 16 bases sitting between them. The CDR3 sequence: CASSLSARPAPSYEQYF. Written as DNA, the CDR3 is TGTGCCAGCAGTTTATCGGCTAGACCAGCTCCGTCCTACGAGCAGTACTTC.

This sequence joins TRBV29-1 and TRBJ2-1; the D gene is possibly TRBD1 (5 bases). This CDR3 contains 14 residues. CDR1 is SQVTM, CDR2 ANQGSEA, per germline. V shed 3 bases and J shed 6 bases, with 15 bases lying between them. The CDR3 reads CSVDRGRSRNEQFF. CDR3 nucleotide sequence: TGCAGCGTTGATAGGGGCAGGTCCCGCAATGAGCAGTTCTTC.

The V gene is TRBV20-1, the J gene TRBJ1-2; D is undetermined. Trimming took 3 bases from V and 8 from J, leaving 16 bases between them. The CDR3 covers 13 residues. The germline V gene has CDR1 DFQATT and CDR2 SNEGSKA (reference sequence). The CDR3 loop is CSASLPGFNGYTF. The DNA of the CDR3 is TGCAGTGCTAGTTTACCGGGGTTCAACGGCTACACCTTC.

This chain uses TRBV6-6 with TRBJ2-5; tentatively, D is TRBD1 or TRBD2 (5 bases each). The CDR3 is made up of 16 amino acids. V was clipped by 0 bases and J by 4 bases, with 15 bases between them. Looked up from germline, CDR1 is MNHNY and CDR2 is SVGAGI (reference sequence). The CDR3 region has the DNA TGTGCCAGCAGTTACTCGGCCGTCAGGGCGGGAGAGACCCAGTACTTC. Translating gives CASSYSAVRAGETQYF.

The CDR3 nucleotides are TGTGCCAGCAGTTACCGGACGACAGAGAGCAACCCAGATACGCAGTATTTT. Translation gives CASSYRTTESNPDTQYF. This chain links TRBV6-2 or TRBV6-3 with TRBJ2-3, with D perhaps TRBD1 (5 bases). CDR3 length: 17 amino acids. Germline V gives CDR1 MNHEY, CDR2 SVGEGT. V lost 2 bases, J lost 4 bases, and 19 bases lay in between.

In this sample, this clonotype turned up once. The chain carries TRBV12-3 or TRBV12-4 and TRBJ2-7; D is perhaps TRBD2 (7 bases). The CDR3 totals 14 residues. The V end lost 6 bases, the J end lost 7 bases, and 19 bases lay between the germline ends. CDR3 sequence reads: CASSSQQGGEEQYF. CDR3 coding DNA: TGTGCCAGCAGCTCCCAGCAAGGGGGGGAAGAGCAGTACTTC.

This chain uses TRBV5-1 with TRBJ2-1; D is possibly TRBD2 (5 bases). The CDR3 length is 13 residues. The V gene lost 4 bases and the J gene lost 7 bases, with 12 bases spanning the gap. Germline-derived CDR1 and CDR2 are SGHRS and YFSETQ. The CDR3 DNA reads as TGCGCCAGCAGCGGTCACGGGGAAAATGAGCAGTTCTTC. Translating it yields CASSGHGENEQFF.